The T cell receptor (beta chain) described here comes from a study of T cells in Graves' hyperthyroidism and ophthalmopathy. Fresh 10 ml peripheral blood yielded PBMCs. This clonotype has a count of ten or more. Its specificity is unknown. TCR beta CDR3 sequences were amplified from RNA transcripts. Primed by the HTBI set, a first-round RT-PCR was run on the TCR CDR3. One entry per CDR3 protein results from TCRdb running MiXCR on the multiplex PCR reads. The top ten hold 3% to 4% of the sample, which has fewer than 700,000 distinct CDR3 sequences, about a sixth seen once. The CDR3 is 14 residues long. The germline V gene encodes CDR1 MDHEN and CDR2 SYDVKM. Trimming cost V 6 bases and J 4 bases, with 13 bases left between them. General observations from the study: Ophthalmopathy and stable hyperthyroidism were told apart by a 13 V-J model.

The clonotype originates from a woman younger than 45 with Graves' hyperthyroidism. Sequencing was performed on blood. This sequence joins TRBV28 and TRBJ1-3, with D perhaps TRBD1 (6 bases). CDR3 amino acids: CASSTGTVGNTIYF. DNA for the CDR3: TGTGCCAGCAGCACAGGGACCGTCGGAAACACCATATATTTT.